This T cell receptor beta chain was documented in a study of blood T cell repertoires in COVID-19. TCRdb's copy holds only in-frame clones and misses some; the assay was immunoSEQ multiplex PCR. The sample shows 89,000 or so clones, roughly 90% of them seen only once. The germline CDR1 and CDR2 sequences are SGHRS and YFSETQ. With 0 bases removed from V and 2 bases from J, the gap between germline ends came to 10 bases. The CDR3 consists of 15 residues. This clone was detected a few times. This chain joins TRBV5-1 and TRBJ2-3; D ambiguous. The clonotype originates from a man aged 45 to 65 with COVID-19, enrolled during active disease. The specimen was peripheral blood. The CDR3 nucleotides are TGCGCCAGCAGCTTGGGGAGACCAGACACAGATACGCAGTATTTT. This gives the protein CASSLGRPDTDTQYF.